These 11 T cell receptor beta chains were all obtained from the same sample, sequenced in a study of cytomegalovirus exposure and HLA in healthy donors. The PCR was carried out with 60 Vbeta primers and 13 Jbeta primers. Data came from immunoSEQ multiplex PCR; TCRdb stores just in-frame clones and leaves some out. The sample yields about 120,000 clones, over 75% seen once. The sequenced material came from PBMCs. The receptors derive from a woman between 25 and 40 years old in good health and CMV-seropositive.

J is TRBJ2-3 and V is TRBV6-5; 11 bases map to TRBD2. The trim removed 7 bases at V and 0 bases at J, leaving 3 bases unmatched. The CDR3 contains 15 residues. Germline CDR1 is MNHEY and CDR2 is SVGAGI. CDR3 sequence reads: CASIGLAGSTDTQYF. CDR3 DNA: TGTGCCAGCATAGGACTAGCGGGTAGCACAGATACGCAGTATTTT.

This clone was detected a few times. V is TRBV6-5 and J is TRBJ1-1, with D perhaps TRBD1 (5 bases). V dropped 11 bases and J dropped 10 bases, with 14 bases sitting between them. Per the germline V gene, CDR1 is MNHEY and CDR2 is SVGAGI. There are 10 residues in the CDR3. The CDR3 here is CACGAGVAFF. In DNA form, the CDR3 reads TGTGCCTGTGGGGCGGGGGTAGCTTTCTTT.

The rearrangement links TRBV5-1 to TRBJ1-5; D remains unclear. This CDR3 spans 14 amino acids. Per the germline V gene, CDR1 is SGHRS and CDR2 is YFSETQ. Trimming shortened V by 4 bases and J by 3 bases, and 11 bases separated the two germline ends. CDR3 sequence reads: CASSPGLNNQPQHF. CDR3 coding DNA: TGCGCCAGCAGCCCCGGGTTAAACAATCAGCCCCAGCATTTT. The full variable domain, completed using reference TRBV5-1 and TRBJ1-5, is KAGVTQTPRYLIKTRGQQVTLSCSPISGHRSVSWYQQTPGQGLQFLFEYFSETQRNKGNFPGRFSGRQFSNSRSEMNVSTLELGDSALYLCASSPGLNNQPQHFGDGTRLSIL.

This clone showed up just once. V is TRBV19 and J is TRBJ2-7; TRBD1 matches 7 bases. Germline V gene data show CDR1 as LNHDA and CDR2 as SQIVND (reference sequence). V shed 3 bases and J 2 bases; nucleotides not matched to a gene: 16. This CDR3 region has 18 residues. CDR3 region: CASSMYPGQLIRPYEQYF. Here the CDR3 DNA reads TGTGCCAGTAGTATGTATCCGGGACAGTTAATCCGACCCTACGAGCAGTACTTC. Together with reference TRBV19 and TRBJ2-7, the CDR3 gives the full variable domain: DGGITQSPKYLFRKEGQNVTLSCEQNLNHDAMYWYRQDPGQGLRLIYYSQIVNDFQKGDIAEGYSVSREKKESFPLTVTSAQKNPTAFYLCASSMYPGQLIRPYEQYFGPGTRLTVT.

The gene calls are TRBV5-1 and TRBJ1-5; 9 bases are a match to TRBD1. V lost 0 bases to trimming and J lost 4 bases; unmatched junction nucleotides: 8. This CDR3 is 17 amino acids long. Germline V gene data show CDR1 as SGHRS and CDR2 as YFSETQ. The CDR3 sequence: CASSLEPLTGGNQPQHF. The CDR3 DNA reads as TGCGCCAGCAGCTTGGAGCCCCTGACAGGGGGGAATCAGCCCCAGCATTTT. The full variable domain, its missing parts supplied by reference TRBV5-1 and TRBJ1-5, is KAGVTQTPRYLIKTRGQQVTLSCSPISGHRSVSWYQQTPGQGLQFLFEYFSETQRNKGNFPGRFSGRQFSNSRSEMNVSTLELGDSALYLCASSLEPLTGGNQPQHFGDGTRLSIL.

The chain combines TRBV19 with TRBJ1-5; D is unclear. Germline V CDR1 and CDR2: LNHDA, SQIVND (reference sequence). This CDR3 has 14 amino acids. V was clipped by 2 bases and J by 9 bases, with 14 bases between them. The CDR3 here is CASSIHQSSGPQHF. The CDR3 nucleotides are TGTGCCAGTAGTATACACCAGTCCTCGGGGCCCCAGCATTTT.

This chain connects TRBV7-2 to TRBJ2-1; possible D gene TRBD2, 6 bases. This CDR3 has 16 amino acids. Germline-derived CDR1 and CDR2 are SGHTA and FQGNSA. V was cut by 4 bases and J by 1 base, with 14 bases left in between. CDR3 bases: TGTGCCAGCAGCTCCCGGAGGGGAAGGTCCTACAATGAGCAGTTCTTC. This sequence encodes CASSSRRGRSYNEQFF.

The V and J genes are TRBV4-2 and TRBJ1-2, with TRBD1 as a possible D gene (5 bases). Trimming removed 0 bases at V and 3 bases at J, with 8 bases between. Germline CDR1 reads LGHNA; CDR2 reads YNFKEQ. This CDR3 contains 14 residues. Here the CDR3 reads CASSQELGDYGYTF. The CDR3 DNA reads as TGTGCCAGCAGCCAAGAGCTAGGGGACTATGGCTACACCTTC.

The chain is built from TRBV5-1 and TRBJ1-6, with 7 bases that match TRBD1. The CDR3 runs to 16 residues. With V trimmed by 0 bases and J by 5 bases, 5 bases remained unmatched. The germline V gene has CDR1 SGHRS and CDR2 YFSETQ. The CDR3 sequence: CASSLGTGQDNSPLHF. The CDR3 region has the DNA TGCGCCAGCAGCTTGGGTACCGGACAGGATAATTCACCCCTCCACTTT.

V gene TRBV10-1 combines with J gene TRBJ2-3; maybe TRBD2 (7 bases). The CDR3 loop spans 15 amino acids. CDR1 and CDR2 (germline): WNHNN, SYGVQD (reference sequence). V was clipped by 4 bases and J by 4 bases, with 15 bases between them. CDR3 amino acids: CASSGEGGVADTQYF. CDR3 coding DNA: TGCGCCAGCAGTGGGGAGGGGGGGGTCGCAGATACGCAGTATTTT.

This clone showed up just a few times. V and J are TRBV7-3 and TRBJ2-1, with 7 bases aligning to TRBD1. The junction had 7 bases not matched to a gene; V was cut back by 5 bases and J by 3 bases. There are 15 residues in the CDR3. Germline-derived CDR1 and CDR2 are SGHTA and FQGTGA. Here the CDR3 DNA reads TGTGCCAGCAGCCCTACGGGACAGAGCTACAATGAGCAGTTCTTC. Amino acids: CASSPTGQSYNEQFF.